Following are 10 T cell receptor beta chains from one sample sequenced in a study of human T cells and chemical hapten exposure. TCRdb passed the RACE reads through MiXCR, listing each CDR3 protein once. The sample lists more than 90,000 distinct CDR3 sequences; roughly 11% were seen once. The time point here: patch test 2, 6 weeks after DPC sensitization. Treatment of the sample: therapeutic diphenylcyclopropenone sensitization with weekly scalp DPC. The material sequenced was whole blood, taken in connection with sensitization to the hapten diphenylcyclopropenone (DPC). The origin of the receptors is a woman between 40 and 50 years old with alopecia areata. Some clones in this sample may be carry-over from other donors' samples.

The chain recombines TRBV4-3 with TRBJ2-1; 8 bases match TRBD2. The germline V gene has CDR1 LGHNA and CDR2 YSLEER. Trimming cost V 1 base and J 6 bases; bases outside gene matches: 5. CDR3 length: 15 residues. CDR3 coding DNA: TGCGCCAGCAGCCAAGCCCCCCGGGGGGGCAATGAGCAGTTCTTC. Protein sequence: CASSQAPRGGNEQFF.

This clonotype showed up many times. CDR3 bases: TGCAGCGCTACGACGGGGAGCGGGGAGCTGTTTTTT. Its protein product is CSATTGSGELFF. The chain has TRBV29-1 and TRBJ2-2; the D gene is possibly TRBD2 (5 bases). The CDR3 is made up of 12 amino acids. V lost 7 bases and J 7 bases, leaving 13 bases between the germline ends. Germline V gene lookup returns CDR1 SQVTM and CDR2 ANQGSEA.

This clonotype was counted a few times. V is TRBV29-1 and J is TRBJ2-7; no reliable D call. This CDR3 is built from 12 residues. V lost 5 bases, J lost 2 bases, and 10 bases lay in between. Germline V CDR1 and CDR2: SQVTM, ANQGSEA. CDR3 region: CSVTAPTYEQYF. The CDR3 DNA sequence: TGCAGCGTTACCGCCCCGACCTACGAGCAGTACTTC.

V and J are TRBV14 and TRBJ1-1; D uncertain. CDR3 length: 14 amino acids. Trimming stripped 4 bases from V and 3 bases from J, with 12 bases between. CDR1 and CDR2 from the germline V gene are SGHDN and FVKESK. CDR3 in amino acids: CASSPWIGDTEAFF. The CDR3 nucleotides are TGTGCCAGCAGCCCGTGGATCGGTGACACTGAAGCTTTCTTT.

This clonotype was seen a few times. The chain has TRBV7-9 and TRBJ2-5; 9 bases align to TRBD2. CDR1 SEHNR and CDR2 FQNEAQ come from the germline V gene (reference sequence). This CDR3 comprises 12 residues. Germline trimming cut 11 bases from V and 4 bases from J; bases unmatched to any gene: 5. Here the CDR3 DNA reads TGTGCCGATAGCGGGAGTTTAGAGACCCAGTACTTC. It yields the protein CADSGSLETQYF.

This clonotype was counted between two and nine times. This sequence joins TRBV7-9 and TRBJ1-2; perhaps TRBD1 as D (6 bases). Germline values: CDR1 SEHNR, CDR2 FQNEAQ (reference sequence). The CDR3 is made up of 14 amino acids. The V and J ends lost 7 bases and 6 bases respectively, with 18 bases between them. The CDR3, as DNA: TGTGCCAGCACCCTAGCATCAGGGGCAAATGGCTACACCTTC. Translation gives CASTLASGANGYTF. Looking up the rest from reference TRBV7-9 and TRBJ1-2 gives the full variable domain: DTGVSQNPRHKITKRGQNVTFRCDPISEHNRLYWYRQTLGQGPEFLTYFQNEAQLEKSRLLSDRFSAERPKGSFSTLEIQRTEQGDSAMYLCASTLASGANGYTFGSGTRLTVV.

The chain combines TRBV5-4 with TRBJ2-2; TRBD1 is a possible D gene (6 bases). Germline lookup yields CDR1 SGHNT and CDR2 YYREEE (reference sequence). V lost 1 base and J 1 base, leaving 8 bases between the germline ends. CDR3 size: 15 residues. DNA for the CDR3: TGTGCCAGCAGCTTGAAACAGGGGAACACCGGGGAGCTGTTTTTT. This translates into CASSLKQGNTGELFF.

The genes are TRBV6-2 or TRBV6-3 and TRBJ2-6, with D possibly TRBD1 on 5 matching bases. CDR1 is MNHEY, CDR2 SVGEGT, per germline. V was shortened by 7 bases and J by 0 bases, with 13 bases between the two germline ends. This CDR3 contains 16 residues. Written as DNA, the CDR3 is TGTGCCAGCACCGACCCAGGGTCCTCTGGGGCCAACGTCCTGACTTTC. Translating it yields CASTDPGSSGANVLTF.

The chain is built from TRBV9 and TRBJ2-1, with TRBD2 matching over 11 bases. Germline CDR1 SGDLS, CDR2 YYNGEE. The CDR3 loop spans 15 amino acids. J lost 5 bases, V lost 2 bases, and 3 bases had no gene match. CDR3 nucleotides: TGTGCCAGCAGCGTCCTAGCGGGGGGAAACAATGAGCAGTTCTTC. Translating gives CASSVLAGGNNEQFF.

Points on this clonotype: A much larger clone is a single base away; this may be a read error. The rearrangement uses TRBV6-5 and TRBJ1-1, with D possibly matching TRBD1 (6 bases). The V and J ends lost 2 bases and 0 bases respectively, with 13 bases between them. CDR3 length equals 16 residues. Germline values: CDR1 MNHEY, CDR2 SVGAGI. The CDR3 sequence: CASSYRAGDMNTEAFF. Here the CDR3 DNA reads TGTGCCAGCAGTTACCGGGCAGGGGACATGAACACTGAAGCTTTCTTT.